These T cell receptor beta chains were read from a single sample in a study of cytomegalovirus exposure and HLA in healthy donors. The assay was immunoSEQ multiplex PCR, and TCRdb's table has in-frame clones only and misses some. The sample records fewer than 250,000 clones, around 79% being singletons. Sequencing was performed on PBMCs. These receptors were taken from a girl aged 2-9 years in good health and CMV-seronegative. CDR3s include the opening cysteine and the closing phenylalanine or tryptophan. The D gene is left open where the match is weak. Some rows mark clone size as missing; the rest say once, few, many or name a class of expanded clone.

size	V	D	J	DNA	CDR3
once	TRBV6-6	TRBD1	TRBJ2-1	TGTGCCAGCAGTTTGGGACAGGGGGCTGCCAATGAGCAGTTCTTC	CASSLGQGAANEQFF
.	TRBV29-1	.	TRBJ1-3	TGCAGCGTAGGTTCGGGGGCTGGAAACACCATATATTTT	CSVGSGAGNTIYF
.	TRBV6-1	.	TRBJ2-7	TGTGCCAGCAGTGAAGCGAGACAGTTCTACGAGCAGTACTTC	CASSEARQFYEQYF
.	TRBV6-5	TRBD2	TRBJ2-7	TGTGCCAGCAGTCTATCCGGGGGGGCCCCGTACGAGCAGTACTTC	CASSLSGGAPYEQYF
.	TRBV9	.	TRBJ1-1	TGTGCCAGCAGCGCAACTCACAGGACTGAAGCTTTCTTT	CASSATHRTEAFF
few	TRBV19	TRBD1	TRBJ1-2	TGTGCCAGTACGTGGACAGGGGGGGTGAACTATGGCTACACCTTC	CASTWTGGVNYGYTF
.	TRBV5-8	.	TRBJ2-1	TGTGCCAGCAGCTTGGTAGGGGTTGAGCAGTTCTTC	CASSLVGVEQFF
.	TRBV18	TRBD1	TRBJ2-5	TGTGCCAGCTCAGCCGGACAGGGGATTCAAGAGACCCAGTACTTC	CASSAGQGIQETQYF
.	TRBV19	.	TRBJ2-1	TGTGCCAGTAGTATAAGGGGGAATGAGCAGTTCTTC	CASSIRGNEQFF
.	TRBV11-2	TRBD1	TRBJ1-2	TGTGCCAGCAGCTTAGAGACGACAGGGGATGGCTACACCTTC	CASSLETTGDGYTF
.	TRBV5-4	.	TRBJ1-1	TGTGCCAGCAGCTTGTTGGGCGGGTGGAACACTGAAGCTTTCTTT	CASSLLGGWNTEAFF
.	TRBV7-9	.	TRBJ1-1	TGTGCCAGCAGCTCAAGGGCGGACTTGAACACTGAAGCTTTCTTT	CASSSRADLNTEAFF
few	TRBV7-9	TRBD1	TRBJ2-7	TGTGCCAGCAGCTCACACAGGGGGTATGACTACGAGCAGTACTTC	CASSSHRGYDYEQYF
.	TRBV19	.	TRBJ2-5	TGTGCCAGTCGCCCCGCAGGTGGGGAGACCCAGTACTTC	CASRPAGGETQYF
few	TRBV2	.	TRBJ1-5	TGTGCCAGCACGACAGAACTCAATCAGCCCCAGCATTTT	CASTTELNQPQHF
few	TRBV5-6	TRBD1	TRBJ1-1	TGTGCCAGCAGCGTCACAGGGGGCAAGGTCTTT	CASSVTGGKVF
.	TRBV7-8	TRBD2	TRBJ2-3	TGTGCCAGCAGCTCCCCGGGGGGGGTCCCCACAGATACGCAGTATTTT	CASSSPGGVPTDTQYF
.	TRBV15	.	TRBJ1-2	TGTGCCACCAGTCAGGGAGGTAACTATGGCTACACCTTC	CATSQGGNYGYTF
.	TRBV5-1	TRBD2	TRBJ2-7	TGCGCCAGCAGCCTCGAACTAGCGGGAGAATCCTACGAGCAGTACTTC	CASSLELAGESYEQYF
.	TRBV7-9	.	TRBJ2-1	TGTGCCAGCAGCCCAGGTCCCGAGCTGGGCAGTGAGCAGTTCTTC	CASSPGPELGSEQFF
.	TRBV29-1	TRBD1	TRBJ1-6	TGCAGCGGATCGGCAGGGGGACCTTATAATTCACCCCTCCACTTT	CSGSAGGPYNSPLHF
once	TRBV4-2	TRBD2	TRBJ2-1	TGTGCCAGCAGCCTTGGGACTAGCGGGAGGAACTACAACGAGCAGTTCTTC	CASSLGTSGRNYNEQFF
.	TRBV10-1	.	TRBJ2-1	TGCGCCAGCAGTGAGTCGACAGACTACAATGAGCAGTTCTTC	CASSESTDYNEQFF
few	TRBV5-6	.	TRBJ1-1	TGTGCCAGCAGCTTGGTCCGCGCTGAAGCTTTCTTT	CASSLVRAEAFF
.	TRBV6-4	.	TRBJ1-2	TGTGCCAGCAGTGACTCGGCAGGGTCGGGCTACACCTTC	CASSDSAGSGYTF
few	TRBV12-1	.	TRBJ1-1	TGTGCCAGCAGCTTCGGGTCCAGGGGCTCGATTCAGACTGAAGCTTTCTTT	CASSFGSRGSIQTEAFF
.	TRBV7-9	.	TRBJ1-5	TGTTCCAGCAGCTCCGGCAATCAGCCCCAGCATTTT	CSSSSGNQPQHF
.	TRBV2	.	TRBJ1-4	TGTGCCAGCAGTGACGATTATAGCCTTGAAAAACTGTTTTTT	CASSDDYSLEKLFF
.	TRBV13	.	TRBJ1-2	TGTGCCAGCAGCTCACCAGGGGACTATGGCTACACCTTC	CASSSPGDYGYTF
.	TRBV5-6	.	TRBJ1-1	TGTGCCAGCAGCCGGGAGGTTGAGGCTTTCTTT	CASSREVEAFF
.	TRBV2	TRBD1	TRBJ1-2	TGTGCCAGCAGTTCACAGGGGGGTGACTATGGCTACACCTTC	CASSSQGGDYGYTF